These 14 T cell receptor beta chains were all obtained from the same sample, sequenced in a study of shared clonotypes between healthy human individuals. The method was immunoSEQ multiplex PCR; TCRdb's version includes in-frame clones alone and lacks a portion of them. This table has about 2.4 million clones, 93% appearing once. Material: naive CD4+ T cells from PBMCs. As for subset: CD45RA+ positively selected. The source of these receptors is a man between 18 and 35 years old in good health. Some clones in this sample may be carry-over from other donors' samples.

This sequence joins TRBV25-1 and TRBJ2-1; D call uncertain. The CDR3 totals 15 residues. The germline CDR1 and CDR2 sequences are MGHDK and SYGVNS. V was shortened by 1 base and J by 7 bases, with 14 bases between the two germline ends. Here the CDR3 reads CASSESASSRNEQFF. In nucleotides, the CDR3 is TGTGCCAGCAGTGAATCGGCTTCCTCGCGGAATGAGCAGTTCTTC.

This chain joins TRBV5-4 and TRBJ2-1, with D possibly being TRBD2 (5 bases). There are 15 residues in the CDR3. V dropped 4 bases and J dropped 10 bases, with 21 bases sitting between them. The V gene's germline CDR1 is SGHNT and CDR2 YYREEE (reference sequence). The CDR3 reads CASSPSSMGPGEQFF. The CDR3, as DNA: TGTGCCAGCAGCCCATCCTCCATGGGCCCGGGAGAGCAGTTCTTC.

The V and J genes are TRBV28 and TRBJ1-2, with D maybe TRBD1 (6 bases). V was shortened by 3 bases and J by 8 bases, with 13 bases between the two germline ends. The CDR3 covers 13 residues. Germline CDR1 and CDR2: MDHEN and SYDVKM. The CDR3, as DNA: TGTGCCAGCAGTTTGGGGGGCTATGTCGGCTACACCTTC. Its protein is CASSLGGYVGYTF.

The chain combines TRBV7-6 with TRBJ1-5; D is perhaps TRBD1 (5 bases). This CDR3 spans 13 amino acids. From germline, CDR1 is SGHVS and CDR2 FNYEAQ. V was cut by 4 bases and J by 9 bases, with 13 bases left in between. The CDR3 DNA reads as TGTGCCAGCAGCTCCACCCCGACAGCGCCCCAGCATTTT. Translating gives CASSSTPTAPQHF.

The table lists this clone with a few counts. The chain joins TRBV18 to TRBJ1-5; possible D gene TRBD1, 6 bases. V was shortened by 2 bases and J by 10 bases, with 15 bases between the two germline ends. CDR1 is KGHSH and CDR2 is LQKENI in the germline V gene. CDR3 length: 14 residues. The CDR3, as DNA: TGTGCCAGCTCACCAGAGCAAGGGGGTCGACCCCAGCATTTT. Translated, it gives CASSPEQGGRPQHF. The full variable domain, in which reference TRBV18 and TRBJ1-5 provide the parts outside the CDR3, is NAGVMQNPRHLVRRRGQEARLRCSPMKGHSHVYWYRQLPEEGLKFMVYLQKENIIDESGMPKERFSAEFPKEGPSILRIQQVVRGDSAAYFCASSPEQGGRPQHFGDGTRLSIL.

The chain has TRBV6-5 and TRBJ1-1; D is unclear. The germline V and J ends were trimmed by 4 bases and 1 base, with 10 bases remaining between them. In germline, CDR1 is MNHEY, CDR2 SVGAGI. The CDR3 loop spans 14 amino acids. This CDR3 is CASSLRSQNTEAFF. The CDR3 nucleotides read TGTGCCAGCAGTTTGAGGAGTCAGAACACTGAAGCTTTCTTT.

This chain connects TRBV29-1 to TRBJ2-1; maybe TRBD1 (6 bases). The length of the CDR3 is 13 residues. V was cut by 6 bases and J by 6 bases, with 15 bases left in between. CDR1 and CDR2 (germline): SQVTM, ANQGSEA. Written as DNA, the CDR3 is TGCAGCGTGCGACAGGTGCTCGGCAATGAGCAGTTCTTC. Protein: CSVRQVLGNEQFF.

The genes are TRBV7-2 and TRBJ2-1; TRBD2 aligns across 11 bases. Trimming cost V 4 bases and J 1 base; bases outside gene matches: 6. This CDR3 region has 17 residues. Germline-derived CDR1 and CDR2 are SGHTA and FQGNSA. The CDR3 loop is CASSSSSGRKSYNEQFF. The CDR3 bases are TGTGCCAGCAGCTCATCTAGCGGGAGGAAATCCTACAATGAGCAGTTCTTC.

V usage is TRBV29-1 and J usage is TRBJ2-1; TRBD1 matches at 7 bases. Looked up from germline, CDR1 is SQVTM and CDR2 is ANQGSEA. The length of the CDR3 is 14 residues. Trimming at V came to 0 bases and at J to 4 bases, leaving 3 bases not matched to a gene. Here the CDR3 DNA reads TGCAGCGTTGAAGACAGGGGGTTATACAATGAGCAGTTCTTC. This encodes CSVEDRGLYNEQFF.

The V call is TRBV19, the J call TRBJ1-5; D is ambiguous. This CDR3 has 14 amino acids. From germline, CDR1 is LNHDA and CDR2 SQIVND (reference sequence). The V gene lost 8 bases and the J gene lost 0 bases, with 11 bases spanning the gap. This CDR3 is CASADLNSNQPQHF. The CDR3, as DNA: TGTGCCAGTGCAGATCTGAATAGCAATCAGCCCCAGCATTTT.

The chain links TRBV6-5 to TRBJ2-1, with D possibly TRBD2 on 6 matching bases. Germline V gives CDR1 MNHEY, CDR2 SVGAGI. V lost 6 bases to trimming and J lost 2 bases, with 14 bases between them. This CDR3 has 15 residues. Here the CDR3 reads CASSPKGTAYNEQFF. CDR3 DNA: TGTGCCAGCAGCCCAAAGGGGACTGCCTACAATGAGCAGTTCTTC.

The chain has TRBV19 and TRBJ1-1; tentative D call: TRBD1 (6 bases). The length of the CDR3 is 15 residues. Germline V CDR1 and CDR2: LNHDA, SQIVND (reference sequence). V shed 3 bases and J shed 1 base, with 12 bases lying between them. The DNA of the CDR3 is TGTGCCAGTAGTATCAGGGGTTTGAGGAACACTGAAGCTTTCTTT. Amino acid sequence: CASSIRGLRNTEAFF.

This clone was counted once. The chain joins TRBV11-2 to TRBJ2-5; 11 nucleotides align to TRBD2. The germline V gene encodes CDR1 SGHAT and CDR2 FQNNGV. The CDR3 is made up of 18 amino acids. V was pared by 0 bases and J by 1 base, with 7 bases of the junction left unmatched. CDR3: CASSLDRRTSGFQETQYF. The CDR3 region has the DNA TGTGCCAGCAGCTTAGATCGTAGGACTAGCGGGTTCCAAGAGACCCAGTACTTC.

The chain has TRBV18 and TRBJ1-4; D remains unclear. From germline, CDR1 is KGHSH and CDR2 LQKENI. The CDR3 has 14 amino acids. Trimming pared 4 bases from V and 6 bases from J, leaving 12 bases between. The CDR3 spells CASSRVRRDEKLFF. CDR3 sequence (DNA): TGTGCCAGCTCACGTGTCAGGAGAGATGAAAAACTGTTTTTT.